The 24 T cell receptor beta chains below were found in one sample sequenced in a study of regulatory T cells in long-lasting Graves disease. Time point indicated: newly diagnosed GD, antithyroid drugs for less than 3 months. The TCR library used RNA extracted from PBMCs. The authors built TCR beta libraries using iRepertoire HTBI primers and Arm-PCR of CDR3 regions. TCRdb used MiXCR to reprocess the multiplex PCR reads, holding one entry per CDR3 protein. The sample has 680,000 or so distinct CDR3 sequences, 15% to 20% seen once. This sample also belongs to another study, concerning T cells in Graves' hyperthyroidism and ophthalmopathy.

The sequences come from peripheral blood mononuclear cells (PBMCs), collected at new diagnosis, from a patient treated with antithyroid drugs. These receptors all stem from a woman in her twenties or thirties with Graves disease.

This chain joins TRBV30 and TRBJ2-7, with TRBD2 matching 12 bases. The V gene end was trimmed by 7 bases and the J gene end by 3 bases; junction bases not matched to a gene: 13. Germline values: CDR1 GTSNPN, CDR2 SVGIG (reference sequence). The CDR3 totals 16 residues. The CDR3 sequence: CALMRLAGGKIYEQYF. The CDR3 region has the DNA TGTGCCTTAATGAGGCTAGCGGGAGGGAAAATCTACGAGCAGTACTTC.

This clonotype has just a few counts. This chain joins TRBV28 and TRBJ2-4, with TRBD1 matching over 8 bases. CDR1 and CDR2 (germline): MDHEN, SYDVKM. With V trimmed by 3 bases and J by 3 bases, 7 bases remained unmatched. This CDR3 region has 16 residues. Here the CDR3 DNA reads TGTGCCAGCAGTTTTAGGGACAGGATTGTCAAAAACATTCAGTACTTC. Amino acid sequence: CASSFRDRIVKNIQYF.

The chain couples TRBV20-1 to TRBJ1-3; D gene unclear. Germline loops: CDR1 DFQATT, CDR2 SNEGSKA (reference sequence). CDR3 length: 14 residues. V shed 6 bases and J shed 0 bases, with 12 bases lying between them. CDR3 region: CSAGLPNSGNTIYF. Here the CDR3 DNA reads TGCAGTGCAGGCCTACCTAACTCTGGAAACACCATATATTTT.

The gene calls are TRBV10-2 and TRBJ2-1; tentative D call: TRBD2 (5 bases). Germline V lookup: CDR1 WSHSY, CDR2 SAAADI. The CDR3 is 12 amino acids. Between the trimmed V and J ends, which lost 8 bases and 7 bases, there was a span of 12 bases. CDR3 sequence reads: CASALVANEQFF. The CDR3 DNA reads TGCGCCAGCGCACTAGTTGCGAATGAGCAGTTCTTC.

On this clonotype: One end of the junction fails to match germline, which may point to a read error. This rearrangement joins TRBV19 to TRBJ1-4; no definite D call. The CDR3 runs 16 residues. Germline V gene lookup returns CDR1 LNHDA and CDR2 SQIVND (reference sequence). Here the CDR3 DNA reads TGTGCCAGTAGTATTTCAAATTCGGCAACGAATGAAAAACTGTTTTTT. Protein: CASSISNSATNEKLFF.

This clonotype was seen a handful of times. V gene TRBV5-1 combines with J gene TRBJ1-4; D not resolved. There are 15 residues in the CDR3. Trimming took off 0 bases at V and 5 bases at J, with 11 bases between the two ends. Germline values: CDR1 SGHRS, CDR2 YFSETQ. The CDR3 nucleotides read TGCGCCAGCAGCTTGGAGATAACAAGAAATGAAAAACTGTTTTTT. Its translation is CASSLEITRNEKLFF.

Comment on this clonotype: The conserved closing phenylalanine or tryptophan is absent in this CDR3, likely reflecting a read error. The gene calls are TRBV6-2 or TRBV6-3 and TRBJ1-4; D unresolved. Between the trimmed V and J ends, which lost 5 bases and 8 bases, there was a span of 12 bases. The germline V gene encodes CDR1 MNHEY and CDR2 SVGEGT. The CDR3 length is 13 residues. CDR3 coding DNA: TGTGCCAGCAGTCCCCCTGCGGGGGAAAAACTGTTTTCT. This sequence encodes CASSPPAGEKLFS.

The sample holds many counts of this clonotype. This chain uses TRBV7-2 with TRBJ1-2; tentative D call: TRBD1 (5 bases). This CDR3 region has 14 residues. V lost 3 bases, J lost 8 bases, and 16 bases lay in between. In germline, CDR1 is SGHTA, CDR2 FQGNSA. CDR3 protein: CASSLGGDSRGYTF. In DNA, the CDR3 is TGTGCCAGCAGCTTGGGAGGGGATAGTCGGGGCTACACCTTC.

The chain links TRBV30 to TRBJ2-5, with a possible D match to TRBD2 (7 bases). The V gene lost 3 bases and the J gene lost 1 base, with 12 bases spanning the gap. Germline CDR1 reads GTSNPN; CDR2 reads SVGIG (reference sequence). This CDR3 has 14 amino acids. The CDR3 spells CAWSGGGPQETQYF. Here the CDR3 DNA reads TGTGCCTGGAGCGGCGGGGGCCCCCAAGAGACCCAGTACTTC.

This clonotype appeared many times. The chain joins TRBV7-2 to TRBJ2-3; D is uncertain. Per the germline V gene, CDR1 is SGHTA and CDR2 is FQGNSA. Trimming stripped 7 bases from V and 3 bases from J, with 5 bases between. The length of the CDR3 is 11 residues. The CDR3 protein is CASTQTDTQYF. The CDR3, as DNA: TGTGCCAGCACCCAAACAGATACGCAGTATTTT. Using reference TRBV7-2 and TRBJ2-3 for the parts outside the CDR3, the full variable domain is GAGVSQSPSNKVTEKGKDVELRCDPISGHTALYWYRQSLGQGLEFLIYFQGNSAPDKSGLPSDRFSAERTGGSVSTLTIQRTQQEDSAVYLCASTQTDTQYFGPGTRLTVL.

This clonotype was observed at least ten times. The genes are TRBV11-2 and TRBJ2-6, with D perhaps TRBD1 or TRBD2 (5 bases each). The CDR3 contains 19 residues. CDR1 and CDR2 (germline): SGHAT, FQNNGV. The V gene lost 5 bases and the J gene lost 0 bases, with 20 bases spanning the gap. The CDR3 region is CASSPGGGAATSGANVLTF. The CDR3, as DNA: TGTGCCAGCAGCCCTGGAGGTGGGGCCGCCACCTCTGGGGCCAACGTCCTGACTTTC.

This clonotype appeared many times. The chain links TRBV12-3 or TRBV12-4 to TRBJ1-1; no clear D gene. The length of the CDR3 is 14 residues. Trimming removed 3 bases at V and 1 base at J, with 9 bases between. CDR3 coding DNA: TGTGCCAGCAGTTTTAACGGTGGGAACACTGAAGCTTTCTTT. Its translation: CASSFNGGNTEAFF.

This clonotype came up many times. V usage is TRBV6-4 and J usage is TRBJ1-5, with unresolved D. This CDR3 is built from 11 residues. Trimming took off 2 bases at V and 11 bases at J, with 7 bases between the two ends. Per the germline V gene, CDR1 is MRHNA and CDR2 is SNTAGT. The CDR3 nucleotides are TGTGCCAGCAGTGACGGGCGGGCCCAGCATTTT. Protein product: CASSDGRAQHF.

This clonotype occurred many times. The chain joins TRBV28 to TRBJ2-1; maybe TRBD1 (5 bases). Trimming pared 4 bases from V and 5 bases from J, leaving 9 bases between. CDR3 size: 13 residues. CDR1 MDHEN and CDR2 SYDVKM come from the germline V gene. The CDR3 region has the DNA TGTGCCAGCAGTTGGCAGGGCCACAATGAGCAGTTCTTC. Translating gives CASSWQGHNEQFF.

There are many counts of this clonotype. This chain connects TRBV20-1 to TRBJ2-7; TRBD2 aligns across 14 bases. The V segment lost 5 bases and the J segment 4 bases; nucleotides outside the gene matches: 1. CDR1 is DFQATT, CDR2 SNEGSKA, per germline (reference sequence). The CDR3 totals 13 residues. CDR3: CSARTSGRYEQYF. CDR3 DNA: TGCAGTGCTCGGACTAGCGGGAGGTACGAGCAGTACTTC.

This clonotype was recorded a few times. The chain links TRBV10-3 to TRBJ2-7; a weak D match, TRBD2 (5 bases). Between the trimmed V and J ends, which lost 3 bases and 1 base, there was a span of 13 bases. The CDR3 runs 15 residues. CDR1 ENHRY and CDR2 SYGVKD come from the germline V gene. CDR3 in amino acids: CAISDRTRGSYEQYF. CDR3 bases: TGTGCCATCAGTGACCGGACCCGGGGATCCTACGAGCAGTACTTC.

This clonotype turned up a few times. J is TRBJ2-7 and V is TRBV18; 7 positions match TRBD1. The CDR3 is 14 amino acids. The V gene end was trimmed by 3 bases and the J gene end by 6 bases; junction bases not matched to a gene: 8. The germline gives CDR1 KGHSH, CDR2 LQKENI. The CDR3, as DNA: TGTGCCAGCTCACCCCTTAATACAGGGGCCGAGCAGTACTTC. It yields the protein CASSPLNTGAEQYF.

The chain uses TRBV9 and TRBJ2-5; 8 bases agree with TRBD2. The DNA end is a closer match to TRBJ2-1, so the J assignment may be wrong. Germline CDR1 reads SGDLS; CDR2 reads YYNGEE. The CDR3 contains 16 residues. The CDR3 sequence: CASSVEAGAGYNEQFF. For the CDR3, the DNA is TGTGCCAGCAGCGTAGAAGCGGGAGCAGGGTACAATGAGCAGTTCTTC.

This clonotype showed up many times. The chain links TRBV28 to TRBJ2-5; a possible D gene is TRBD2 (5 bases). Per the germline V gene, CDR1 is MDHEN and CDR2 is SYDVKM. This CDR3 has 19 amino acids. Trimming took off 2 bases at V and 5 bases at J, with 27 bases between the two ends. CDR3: CASSLRFGWESPMGETQYF. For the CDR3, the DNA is TGTGCCAGCAGTTTAAGGTTCGGCTGGGAGTCACCAATGGGGGAGACCCAGTACTTC.

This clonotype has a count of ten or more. The CDR3 loop is CSVDTGSGNTIYF. CDR3 nucleotide sequence: TGCAGCGTTGACACGGGTTCAGGAAACACCATATATTTT. The chain carries TRBV29-1 and TRBJ1-3; D unclear. The CDR3 totals 13 residues. Germline assignment: CDR1 SQVTM and CDR2 ANQGSEA. The ends were cut back, 3 bases at V and 4 bases at J, with 10 bases in the middle. The full variable domain, completed using reference TRBV29-1 and TRBJ1-3, is SAVISQKPSRDICQRGTSLTIQCQVDSQVTMMFWYRQQPGQSLTLIATANQGSEATYESGFVIDKFPISRPNLTFSTLTVSNMSPEDSSIYLCSVDTGSGNTIYFGEGSWLTVV.

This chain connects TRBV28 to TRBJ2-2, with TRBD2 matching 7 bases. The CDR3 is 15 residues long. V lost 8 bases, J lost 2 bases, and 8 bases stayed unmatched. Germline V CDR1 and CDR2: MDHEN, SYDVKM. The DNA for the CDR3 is TGTGCCAGCCAGCGACTAGCCTTTAACACCGGGGAGCTGTTTTTT. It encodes CASQRLAFNTGELFF.

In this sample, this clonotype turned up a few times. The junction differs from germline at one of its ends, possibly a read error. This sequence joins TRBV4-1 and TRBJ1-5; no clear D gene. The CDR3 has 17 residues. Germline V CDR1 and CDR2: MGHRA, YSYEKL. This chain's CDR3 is CASSQEDGMYSNQPQHF. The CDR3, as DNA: TGCGCCAGCAGTCAAGAGGACGGAATGTATAGCAATCAGCCCCAGCATTTT.

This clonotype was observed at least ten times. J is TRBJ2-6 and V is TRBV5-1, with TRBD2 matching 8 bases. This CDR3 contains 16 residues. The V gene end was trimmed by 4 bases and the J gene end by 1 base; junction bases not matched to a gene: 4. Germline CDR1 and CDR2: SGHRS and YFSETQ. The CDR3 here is CASSREGTSGANVLTF. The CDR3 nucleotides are TGCGCCAGCAGCCGGGAGGGGACTTCTGGGGCCAACGTCCTGACTTTC.

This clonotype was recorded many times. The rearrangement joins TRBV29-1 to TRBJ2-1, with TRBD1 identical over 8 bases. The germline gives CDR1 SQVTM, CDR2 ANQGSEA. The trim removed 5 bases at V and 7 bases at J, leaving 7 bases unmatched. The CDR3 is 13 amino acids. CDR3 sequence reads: CSVRGTGGNEQFF. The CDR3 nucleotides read TGCAGCGTTCGAGGGACAGGCGGAAATGAGCAGTTCTTC.